The entry that follows covers one T cell receptor (beta chain) sequence. The target antigen is unknown. cDNA reverse transcribed from extracted RNA served as the sequencing template. Profiled with immunoSEQ multiplex PCR; TCRdb holds only in-frame clones, not every one. The table has approximately 150,000 clones, 58% seen once. This sample was taken from a study of CD8+ T cells in alopecia areata. Whole-study findings and limits: As there was one nonresponder, how baseline CD8+ expansion relates to response remains uncertain. Mouse data revealed clearer TCR sharing than patient data did, a gap possibly tied to HLA.

Specified treatment: oral pan-JAK inhibitor, 5-10 mg twice daily. The germline V and J ends were trimmed by 3 bases and 5 bases, with 12 bases remaining between them. CDR1 is SGHDT and CDR2 is YYEEEE in the germline V gene. This CDR3 is built from 15 residues. The sample was CD4+ T cells sorted from blood, taken between weeks 55 and 65, from a patient treated with tofacitinib. The chain carries TRBV5-6 and TRBJ1-6; D call uncertain. This receptor was identified in a human donor with alopecia areata. In nucleotides, the CDR3 is TGTGCCAGCAGCTGGGCCGATAGGAATAATTCACCCCTCCACTTT. Translated: CASSWADRNNSPLHF.